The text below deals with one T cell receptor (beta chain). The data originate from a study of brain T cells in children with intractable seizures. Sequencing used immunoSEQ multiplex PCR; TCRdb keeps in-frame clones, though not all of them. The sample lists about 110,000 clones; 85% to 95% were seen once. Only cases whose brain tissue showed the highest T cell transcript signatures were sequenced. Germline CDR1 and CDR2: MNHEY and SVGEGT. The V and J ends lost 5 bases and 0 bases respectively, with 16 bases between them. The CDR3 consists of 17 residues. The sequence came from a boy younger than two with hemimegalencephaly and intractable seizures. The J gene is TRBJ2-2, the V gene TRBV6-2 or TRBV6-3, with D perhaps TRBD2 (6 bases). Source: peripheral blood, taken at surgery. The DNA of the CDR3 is TGTGCCAGCAGTAGCGGGCCTGCATACGCGAACACCGGGGAGCTGTTTTTT. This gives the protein CASSSGPAYANTGELFF.